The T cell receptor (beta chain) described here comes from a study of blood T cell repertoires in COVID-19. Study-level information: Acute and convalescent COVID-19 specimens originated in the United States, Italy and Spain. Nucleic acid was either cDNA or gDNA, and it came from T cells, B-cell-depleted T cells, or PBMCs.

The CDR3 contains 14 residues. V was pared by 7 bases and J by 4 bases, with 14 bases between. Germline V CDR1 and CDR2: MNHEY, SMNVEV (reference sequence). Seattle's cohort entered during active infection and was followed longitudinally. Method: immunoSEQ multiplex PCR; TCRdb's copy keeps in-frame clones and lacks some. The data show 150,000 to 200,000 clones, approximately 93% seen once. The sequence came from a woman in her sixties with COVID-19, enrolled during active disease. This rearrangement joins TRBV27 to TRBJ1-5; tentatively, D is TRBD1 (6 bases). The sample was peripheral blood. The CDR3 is CASKPRQGNQPQHF. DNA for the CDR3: TGTGCCAGCAAACCCCGCCAGGGGAATCAGCCCCAGCATTTT.